Reported below is one TCR beta chain. The antigen is not known. This entry belongs to a study of long-term antiretroviral therapy in people with HIV. In the study overall: Collection dates of the earliest samples fall about a decade before the 2015 immediate-ART recommendation.

immunoSEQ v3.0 was run at survey level. Produced via immunoSEQ multiplex PCR; TCRdb's table is partial and in-frame only. The sample yields about 21,000 clones, around 85% seen once. Study results and caveats: Those clones which expanded before ART made up the dominant part of the repertoire at all time points. Diversity remained lower than transplant donor controls, even though it increased after ART. Specimen acquisition occurred between 2004 and 2017, potentially under older ART regimens.

Trimming shortened V by 6 bases and J by 8 bases, and 13 bases separated the two germline ends. Germline V lookup: CDR1 LGHNA, CDR2 YNFKEQ. The CDR3 is made up of 12 amino acids. The specimen was unsorted PBMCs, collected 0.9 years after starting antiretroviral therapy. The chain has TRBV4-2 and TRBJ1-2, with D uncertain. The source is a man younger than 35 with HIV. CDR3 residues: CASRSTSGGYTF. The CDR3 DNA is TGTGCCAGCAGGAGTACCTCGGGCGGCTACACCTTC.